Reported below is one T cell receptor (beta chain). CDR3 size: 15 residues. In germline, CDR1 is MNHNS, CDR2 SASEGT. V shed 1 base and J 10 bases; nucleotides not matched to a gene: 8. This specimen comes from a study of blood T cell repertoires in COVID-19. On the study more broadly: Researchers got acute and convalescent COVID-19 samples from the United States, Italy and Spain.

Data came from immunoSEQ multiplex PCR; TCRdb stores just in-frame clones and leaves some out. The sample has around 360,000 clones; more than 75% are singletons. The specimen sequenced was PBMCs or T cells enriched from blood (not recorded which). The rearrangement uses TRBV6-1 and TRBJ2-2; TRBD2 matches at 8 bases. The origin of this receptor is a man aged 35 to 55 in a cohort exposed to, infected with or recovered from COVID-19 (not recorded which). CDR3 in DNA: TGTGCCAGCAGTGAAGGGTTGGCGGGAGGAGTGGAGCTGTTTTTT. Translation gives CASSEGLAGGVELFF.